Each of the 12 T cell receptor beta chains below was sequenced from the same sample in a study of T cells after yellow fever vaccination (dated by TCRdb to about 2019). The treatment or condition tag for this specimen amounts to: live attenuated yellow fever vaccine strain. Library method: 5' RACE. Sequencing relied on an Illumina NovaSeq 6000. TCRdb applied fastp at Q25 and MiXCR to the public reads, then kept only in-frame beta chains. For every CDR3 protein sequence, its rows merge into one entry that carries the most common genes and DNA. The table for this sample lists some 220,000 distinct CDR3 sequences; approximately 3.3% of them were counted only once. The ten largest clones add up to approximately 3.5% of the sample. Sequencing was performed on CD4+ T cells sorted from PBMCs, taken 10 days after the yellow fever booster vaccination. Receptors originate from a man younger than 30 who received the YFV17D yellow fever vaccine.

This chain links TRBV10-3 with TRBJ2-1, with 9 bases that match TRBD2. The CDR3 sequence is 15 residues long. V shed 2 bases and J 6 bases; nucleotides not matched to a gene: 5. The germline CDR1 and CDR2 sequences are ENHRY and SYGVKD. The CDR3 DNA reads TGTGCCATCAGTGAGGGTCTAGCGGGGACCAATGAGCAGTTCTTC. It translates to CAISEGLAGTNEQFF.

The chain combines TRBV6-2 or TRBV6-3 with TRBJ1-1; no clear D. V gave up 0 bases and J gave up 5 bases, with 4 bases separating them. The V gene's germline CDR1 is MNHEY and CDR2 SVGEGT. The CDR3 spans 12 residues. The CDR3 region is CASSYSWTEAFF. The CDR3 coding sequence is TGTGCCAGCAGTTACTCTTGGACTGAAGCTTTCTTT.

This clonotype was counted at least ten times. In nucleotides, the CDR3 is TGTGCCAGCTCAATTATCGGGACAACAGAAGCTTTCTTT. This sequence encodes CASSIIGTTEAFF. The J gene is TRBJ1-1, the V gene TRBV18; a possible D gene is TRBD1 (6 bases). The germline V gene has CDR1 KGHSH and CDR2 LQKENI. The CDR3 extends over 13 amino acids. V lost 5 bases and J lost 8, with 15 bases in between. The entire variable domain, with the rest obtained from reference TRBV18 and TRBJ1-1, is as follows: NAGVMQNPRHLVRRRGQEARLRCSPMKGHSHVYWYRQLPEEGLKFMVYLQKENIIDESGMPKERFSAEFPKEGPSILRIQQVVRGDSAAYFCASSIIGTTEAFFGQGTRLTVV.

The sample holds many counts of this clonotype. CDR3 in amino acids: CSARGVRDHEQYF. CDR3 sequence (DNA): TGCAGTGCTAGGGGGGTGCGGGACCACGAGCAGTACTTC. The chain combines TRBV20-1 with TRBJ2-7; tentatively, D is TRBD2 (6 bases). The CDR3 sequence is 13 residues long. Germline-derived CDR1 and CDR2 are DFQATT and SNEGSKA (reference sequence). V lost 3 bases, J lost 5 bases, and 14 bases lay in between.

This clonotype has just a few counts. The V and J genes are TRBV5-5 and TRBJ1-5, with 7 bases matching TRBD1. Per the germline V gene, CDR1 is SGHKS and CDR2 is YYEKEE (reference sequence). The CDR3 has 14 amino acids. V lost 5 bases to trimming and J lost 3 bases; unmatched junction nucleotides: 5. The CDR3 nucleotides read TGTGCCAGCAGACAAGGACAGGTCAATCAGCCCCAGCATTTT. It codes for CASRQGQVNQPQHF.

For the CDR3, the DNA is TGTGCCAGCAGGCGACGACAGGGAAACACTGAAGCTTTCTTT. Its protein is CASRRRQGNTEAFF. The rearrangement joins TRBV6-5 to TRBJ1-1; 7 positions match TRBD1. The length of the CDR3 is 14 residues. CDR1 is MNHEY, CDR2 SVGAGI, per germline. Germline trimming cut 6 bases from V and 2 bases from J; bases unmatched to any gene: 6.

At least ten counts were recorded for this clonotype. The chain employs TRBV7-3 and TRBJ1-1; weak D call: TRBD1 (5 bases). The CDR3 is 13 residues long. From germline, CDR1 is SGHTA and CDR2 FQGTGA. Trimming cost V 5 bases and J 4 bases, with 11 bases left between them. DNA of the CDR3: TGTGCCAGCAGCGCCGGGGCTTCCACTGAAGCTTTCTTT. Its translation is CASSAGASTEAFF.

This clonotype was detected ten times or more. The rearrangement joins TRBV10-3 to TRBJ2-3; 7 positions agree with TRBD1. Germline V lookup: CDR1 ENHRY, CDR2 SYGVKD. The CDR3 length is 16 residues. Trimming removed 4 bases from V and 5 bases from J; junction bases left unmatched: 12. Here the CDR3 DNA reads TGTGCCATCAGTGGCGTCAGACAGGGCCCTGGAGATACGCAGTATTTT. Amino acids: CAISGVRQGPGDTQYF.

The V call is TRBV7-9, the J call TRBJ1-4, with a possible D match to TRBD1 (5 bases). The length of the CDR3 is 12 residues. The V end was cut by 3 bases, the J end by 8 bases, with 7 bases between. Germline V gene sequence: CDR1 SEHNR, CDR2 FQNEAQ (reference sequence). In nucleotides, the CDR3 is TGTGCCAGCAGCTTGCAGGGCGAAAAACTGTTTTTT. Translated: CASSLQGEKLFF.

The chain employs TRBV28 and TRBJ2-7; unclear D gene. Germline CDR1 MDHEN, CDR2 SYDVKM. The CDR3 extends over 13 amino acids. V lost 3 bases to trimming and J lost 0 bases, with 6 bases between them. The CDR3 reads CASSFSNSYEQYV. CDR3 nucleotide sequence: TGTGCCAGCAGTTTCTCCAACTCCTACGAGCAGTACGTC.

This clonotype was counted between two and nine times. This chain uses TRBV7-8 with TRBJ2-2; 7 bases are shared with TRBD1. The CDR3 runs to 16 residues. Germline V gene lookup returns CDR1 SGHVS and CDR2 FQNEAQ. J gave up 0 bases and V 3 bases, and 4 bases lay outside the gene matches. This CDR3 is CASSFYRGPNTGELFF. CDR3 in DNA: TGTGCCAGCAGCTTCTACAGGGGACCGAACACCGGGGAGCTGTTTTTT.

The chain links TRBV20-1 to TRBJ1-5; 7 bases line up with TRBD1. The CDR3 loop spans 13 amino acids. The germline gives CDR1 DFQATT, CDR2 SNEGSKA (reference sequence). CDR3 amino acids: CSADRELNQPQHF. DNA for the CDR3: TGCAGCGCCGACAGGGAACTCAATCAGCCCCAGCATTTT.